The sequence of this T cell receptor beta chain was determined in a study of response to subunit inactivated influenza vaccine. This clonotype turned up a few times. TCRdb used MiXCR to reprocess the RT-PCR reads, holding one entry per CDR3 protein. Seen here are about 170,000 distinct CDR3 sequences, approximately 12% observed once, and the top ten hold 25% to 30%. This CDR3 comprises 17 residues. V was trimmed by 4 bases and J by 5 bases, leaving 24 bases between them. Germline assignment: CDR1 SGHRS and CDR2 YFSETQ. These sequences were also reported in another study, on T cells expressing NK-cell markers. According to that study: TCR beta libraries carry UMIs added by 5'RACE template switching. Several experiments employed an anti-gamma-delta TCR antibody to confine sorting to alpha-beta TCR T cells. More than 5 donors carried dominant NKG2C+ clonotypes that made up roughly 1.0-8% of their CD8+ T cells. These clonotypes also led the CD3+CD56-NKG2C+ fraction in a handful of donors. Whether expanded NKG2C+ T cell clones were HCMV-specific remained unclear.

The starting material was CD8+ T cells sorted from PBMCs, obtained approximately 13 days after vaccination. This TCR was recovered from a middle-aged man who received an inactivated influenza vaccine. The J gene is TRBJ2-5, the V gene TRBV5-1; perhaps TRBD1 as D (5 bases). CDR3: CASSLPISTEGVETQYF. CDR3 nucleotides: TGCGCCAGCAGCCTCCCTATTTCGACAGAAGGCGTGGAGACCCAGTACTTC.